The rows below give T cell receptor beta chains drawn from one sample of a study of T cells in Graves' hyperthyroidism and ophthalmopathy. Each CDR3 protein is one row after TCRdb ran MiXCR on the multiplex PCR reads. There are about 600,000 distinct CDR3 sequences in the sample; over 12% occur only once, and approximately 6.4% lies in the top ten. The sample consisted of blood. These receptors all come from a woman between 18 and 29 years old with Graves' ophthalmopathy. CDR3s include the opening cysteine and the closing phenylalanine or tryptophan. D genes are given only for firm matches. Size values are once, few and many counts, or a class for expanded clones, and some rows have none.

V	size	J	D	CDR3	DNA
TRBV5-1	once	TRBJ1-3	.	CASRSGQATISSGNTIYF	TGCGCCAGCAGATCGGGACAAGCGACGATCAGCTCTGGAAACACCATATATTTT
TRBV20-1	.	TRBJ2-7	.	CSAEITRAGQYF	TGCAGTGCAGAAATTACAAGGGCCGGGCAGTACTTC
TRBV18	many	TRBJ2-7	.	CASSPAGITYEQYF	TGTGCCAGCTCACCCGCGGGGATCACCTACGAGCAGTACTTC
TRBV30	.	TRBJ1-1	.	CAWSLAGIEAFF	TGTGCCTGGAGTCTGGCAGGGATTGAAGCTTTCTTT
TRBV12-5	many	TRBJ1-2	TRBD1	CASGGHRQGARGASGYGYTF	TGTGCTAGTGGTGGACATAGACAGGGGGCTCGTGGTGCTTCTGGCTATGGCTACACCTTC
TRBV20-1	many	TRBJ2-7	TRBD2	CSARDLRSGSSDEQYF	TGCAGTGCTAGAGATTTAAGAAGCGGGAGCAGCGACGAGCAGTACTTC
TRBV12-3/TRBV12-4	many	TRBJ2-7	TRBD2	CASSPRGGVFYEQYF	TGTGCCAGCAGCCCGCGGGGGGGGGTCTTCTACGAGCAGTACTTC
TRBV28	many	TRBJ2-1	TRBD1	CASKYRGLRNEQFF	TGTGCCAGCAAGTACAGGGGGCTAAGGAATGAGCAGTTCTTC
TRBV12-3/TRBV12-4	many	TRBJ2-1	.	CASRALESYNEQFF	TGTGCCAGCAGGGCTCTAGAGTCCTACAATGAGCAGTTCTTC
TRBV9	.	TRBJ2-3	.	CASSVATSGDTQYF	TGTGCCAGCAGCGTTGCGACCTCGGGGGATACGCAGTATTTT
TRBV10-3	many	TRBJ2-7	.	CAISVDYEQYF	TGTGCCATCAGTGTGGACTACGAGCAGTACTTC
TRBV7-3	many	TRBJ2-1	TRBD1	CASSLHTGGKNEQFF	TGTGCCAGCAGCTTACATACAGGGGGTAAGAATGAGCAGTTCTTC
TRBV28	many	TRBJ2-1	TRBD2	CASSPPASGSYNEQFF	TGTGCCAGCAGCCCCCCAGCTAGCGGGTCCTACAATGAGCAGTTCTTC
TRBV12-5	once	TRBJ2-6	TRBD1	CASGFLIPGTGGSSGANVLTF	TGTGCTAGTGGTTTTCTGATACCCGGGACAGGGGGCTCTTCTGGGGCCAACGTCCTGACTTTC
TRBV19	few	TRBJ2-3	TRBD2	CASRPRGAGVADTQYF	TGTGCCAGTAGGCCCCGGGGAGCGGGAGTAGCAGATACGCAGTATTTT
TRBV27	many	TRBJ1-2	TRBD1	CASSFLRTGGPTNYGYTF	TGTGCCAGCAGTTTTCTCCGGACAGGGGGCCCCACTAACTATGGCTACACCTTC